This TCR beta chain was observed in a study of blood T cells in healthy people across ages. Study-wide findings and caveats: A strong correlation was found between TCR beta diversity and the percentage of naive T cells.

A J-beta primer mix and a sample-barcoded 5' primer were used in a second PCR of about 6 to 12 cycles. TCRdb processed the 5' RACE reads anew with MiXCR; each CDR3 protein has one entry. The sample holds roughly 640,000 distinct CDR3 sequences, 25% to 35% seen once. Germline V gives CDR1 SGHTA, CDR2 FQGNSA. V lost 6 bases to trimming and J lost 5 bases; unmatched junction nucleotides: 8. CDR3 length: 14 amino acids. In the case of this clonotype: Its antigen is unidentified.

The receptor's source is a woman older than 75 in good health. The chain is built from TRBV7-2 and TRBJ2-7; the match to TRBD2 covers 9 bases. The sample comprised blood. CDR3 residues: CASSVQRGVDEQYF. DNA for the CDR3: TGTGCCAGCAGTGTTCAGCGGGGGGTCGACGAGCAGTACTTC.